These 15 T cell receptor beta chains share one sample of origin, sequenced in a study of response to subunit inactivated influenza vaccine. From the RT-PCR reads, TCRdb called clonotypes with MiXCR, one entry per CDR3 protein. Found here are fewer than 800,000 distinct CDR3 sequences, 15% to 18% of them singletons; the top ten hold 11%. The sample in question was PBMCs from blood, obtained 11 to 12 days after vaccination. The receptors here all came from a man in his fifties or sixties who received an inactivated influenza vaccine.

This clonotype was seen only a few times. The rearrangement uses TRBV7-8 and TRBJ1-1; D is unresolved. The length of the CDR3 is 13 residues. Per the germline V gene, CDR1 is SGHVS and CDR2 is FQNEAQ. The V gene lost 5 bases and the J gene lost 4 bases, with 11 bases spanning the gap. CDR3 sequence reads: CASSRTQSTEAFF. For the CDR3, the DNA is TGTGCCAGCAGCCGAACTCAGAGCACTGAAGCTTTCTTT.

This clonotype occurred a few times. The chain links TRBV20-1 to TRBJ2-3; D gene uncertain. In germline, CDR1 is DFQATT, CDR2 SNEGSKA (reference sequence). V dropped 5 bases and J dropped 0 bases, with 9 bases sitting between them. This CDR3 contains 13 residues. The CDR3 DNA reads as TGCAGTGCTGACCGACGGAGCACAGATACGCAGTATTTT. Its protein is CSADRRSTDTQYF.

This chain uses TRBV5-1 with TRBJ2-7; 7 positions match TRBD2. Looked up from germline, CDR1 is SGHRS and CDR2 is YFSETQ. Trimming removed 4 bases from V and 0 bases from J; junction bases left unmatched: 7. The CDR3 has 15 amino acids. CDR3 sequence (DNA): TGCGCCAGCAGCCGACTAGCCGTTGGCTCCTACGAGCAGTACTTC. The encoded protein is CASSRLAVGSYEQYF.

This clonotype has a handful of counts. V is TRBV5-1 and J is TRBJ1-5; D is perhaps TRBD1 (6 bases). The V end was cut by 3 bases, the J end by 3 bases, with 7 bases between. From germline, CDR1 is SGHRS and CDR2 YFSETQ. The CDR3 runs 13 residues. CDR3 amino acids: CASSSGDNQPQHF. The CDR3 region has the DNA TGCGCCAGCAGCTCAGGGGACAATCAGCCCCAGCATTTT.

The rearrangement uses TRBV6-5 and TRBJ2-7; D is unresolved. The CDR3 extends over 12 amino acids. The V end lost 8 bases, the J end lost 0 bases, and 8 bases lay between the germline ends. In germline, CDR1 is MNHEY, CDR2 SVGAGI. CDR3 DNA sequence: TGTGCCAGCCGGAAAGACTCCTACGAGCAGTACTTC. This translates into CASRKDSYEQYF.

There are a few counts of this clonotype. This sequence joins TRBV25-1 and TRBJ2-7; D may correspond to TRBD1 or TRBD2 (5 bases each). The germline V gene encodes CDR1 MGHDK and CDR2 SYGVNS. The CDR3 contains 12 residues. The DNA of the CDR3 is TGTGGCGACGGGGCAGCCTCCTACGAGCAGTACTTC. This codes for CGDGAASYEQYF.

The chain recombines TRBV27 with TRBJ1-2; 7 nucleotides match TRBD1. CDR3 length: 15 residues. Losses at the gene ends were 3 bases for V and 2 bases for J; bases not matched to a gene: 6. Germline CDR1 is MNHEY and CDR2 is SMNVEV (reference sequence). The DNA of the CDR3 is TGTGCCAGCAGTTTGGGGGTGACAGGGAACTATGGCTACACCTTC. Encoded protein: CASSLGVTGNYGYTF.

This clonotype has more than one count but fewer than ten. V gene TRBV4-3 combines with J gene TRBJ2-3; D is undetermined. The germline V gene has CDR1 LGHNA and CDR2 YSLEER. The CDR3 has 17 amino acids. Trimming stripped 3 bases from V and 1 base from J, with 17 bases between. CDR3 nucleotide sequence: TGCGCCAGCAGCCAGCAACTCGGAGTCTCGGGCACAGATACGCAGTATTTT. The encoded protein is CASSQQLGVSGTDTQYF.

This clonotype turned up a few times. This sequence joins TRBV3-1 and TRBJ2-3, with D perhaps TRBD2 (6 bases). Germline CDR1 and CDR2: LGHDT and YNNKEL (reference sequence). Trimming left V 4 bases short and J 4 bases short, with 15 bases between. The CDR3 totals 15 residues. The CDR3 DNA follows: TGTGCCAGCAGCCCATATAGCCGGGAGTCAGATACGCAGTATTTT. Its protein product is CASSPYSRESDTQYF.

This clonotype has just a few counts. This chain connects TRBV15 to TRBJ1-5; D is undetermined. Looked up from germline, CDR1 is LNHNV and CDR2 is YYDKDF (reference sequence). Trimming removed 0 bases at V and 7 bases at J, with 7 bases between. The CDR3 is 13 residues long. The CDR3 reads CATSRERKQPQHF. The CDR3 coding sequence is TGTGCCACCAGCAGAGAGCGGAAGCAGCCCCAGCATTTT. Full variable domain (rest looked up from reference TRBV15 and TRBJ1-5): DAMVIQNPRYQVTQFGKPVTLSCSQTLNHNVMYWYQQKSSQAPKLLFHYYDKDFNNEADTPDNFQSRRPNTSFCFLDIRSPGLGDTAMYLCATSRERKQPQHFGDGTRLSIL.

The chain couples TRBV28 to TRBJ2-3; D is ambiguous. Trimming removed 6 bases at V and 0 bases at J, with 13 bases between. The CDR3 totals 15 residues. From germline, CDR1 is MDHEN and CDR2 SYDVKM. The CDR3 DNA reads TGTGCCAGCAGCTCAGACCGGTTCAGCACAGATACGCAGTATTTT. It translates to CASSSDRFSTDTQYF.

The rearrangement links TRBV6-1 to TRBJ1-1; TRBD1 is a possible D gene (5 bases). There are 15 residues in the CDR3. CDR1 is MNHNS and CDR2 is SASEGT in the germline V gene. V gave up 5 bases and J gave up 9 bases, with 22 bases separating them. Here the CDR3 reads CASSPSTSGGEQAFF. The CDR3 region has the DNA TGTGCCAGCAGTCCATCAACAAGTGGGGGGGAACAAGCTTTCTTT.

The CDR3 spells CASSQGPGEAYEQYF. The CDR3, as DNA: TGTGCCAGCAGCCAGGGGCCAGGGGAGGCCTACGAGCAGTACTTC. This sequence joins TRBV3-1 and TRBJ2-7; D is tentatively TRBD1 or TRBD2 (6 bases each). Deletions cut 3 bases from V and 2 bases from J, with 14 bases between. The CDR3 is 15 residues long. CDR1 and CDR2 (germline): LGHDT, YNNKEL (reference sequence).

This clonotype has a handful of counts. The chain has TRBV10-3 and TRBJ2-5; D not certain. The CDR3 is 13 amino acids. The germline CDR1 and CDR2 sequences are ENHRY and SYGVKD. Trimming removed 0 bases at V and 3 bases at J, with 5 bases between. The CDR3 DNA reads TGTGCCATCAGTGAGTCAACAGAAGAGACCCAGTACTTC. Translating it yields CAISESTEETQYF.

The CDR3 protein is CASGGPPHQETQYF. The DNA of the CDR3 is TGCGCCAGCGGGGGCCCACCGCACCAAGAGACCCAGTACTTC. This sequence joins TRBV23-1 and TRBJ2-5, with D tentatively TRBD1 (6 bases). TRBV23-1 is labeled an ORF, and its function is uncertain. This CDR3 contains 14 residues. Trimming left V 8 bases short and J 0 bases short, with 13 bases between.